The next 6 T cell receptor beta chains were all read from a single sample in a study of T cell responses to AZD1222 COVID-19 vaccine. Data came from immunoSEQ multiplex PCR; TCRdb stores just in-frame clones and leaves some out. The data show 85,000 to 90,000 clones, around nine tenths seen once. Sequences were derived from peripheral blood, sampled on day 0 of MenACWY control vaccination. These receptors were obtained from an adult in good health.

DNA for the CDR3: TGTGCCGCAACAGGTGGGCCAGATACGCAGTATTTT. Its protein is CAATGGPDTQYF. The genes are TRBV10-3 and TRBJ2-3; weak D call: TRBD1 (5 bases). CDR3 length: 12 amino acids. Germline loops: CDR1 ENHRY, CDR2 SYGVKD. V was cut by 11 bases and J by 4 bases, with 13 bases left in between.

The rearrangement links TRBV7-2 to TRBJ2-7; D ambiguous. The V end was cut by 1 base, the J end by 2 bases, with 9 bases between. This CDR3 has 14 amino acids. Per the germline V gene, CDR1 is SGHTA and CDR2 is FQGNSA. DNA for the CDR3: TGTGCCAGCAGCTTAGAGGTTGGACCCTACGAGCAGTACTTC. Amino acid sequence: CASSLEVGPYEQYF.

This clone has just a few counts. V and J are TRBV7-9 and TRBJ2-5, with TRBD2 matching 9 bases. This CDR3 is 17 amino acids long. Germline CDR1 is SEHNR and CDR2 is FQNEAQ (reference sequence). The V gene end was trimmed by 5 bases and the J gene end by 1 base; junction bases not matched to a gene: 11. CDR3 residues: CASSPAVDSGGQETQYF. The CDR3 DNA reads as TGTGCCAGCAGCCCCGCCGTGGATAGCGGGGGCCAAGAGACCCAGTACTTC.

This clone appeared a single time. J is TRBJ2-3 and V is TRBV27; 8 bases are a match to TRBD2. Germline CDR1 is MNHEY and CDR2 is SMNVEV (reference sequence). The CDR3 is 17 amino acids. Trimming took 2 bases from V and 1 from J; bases not matched to a gene: 8. CDR3 sequence reads: CASSLVGRAGGTDTQYF. Written as DNA, the CDR3 is TGTGCCAGCAGTTTAGTCGGGAGGGCAGGGGGCACAGATACGCAGTATTTT.

The chain combines TRBV6-2 or TRBV6-3 with TRBJ2-3; 8 nucleotides match TRBD1. This CDR3 has 14 residues. Germline CDR1 and CDR2: MNHEY and SVGEGT. V trimming: 5 bases; J trimming: 6 bases; junction bases outside the gene matches: 7. The CDR3 nucleotides are TGTGCCAGCAGTGGACAGGGTCCCCTTGATACGCAGTATTTT. Protein: CASSGQGPLDTQYF.

This rearrangement joins TRBV6-5 to TRBJ1-4; D remains unclear. The CDR3 sequence is 14 residues long. Trimming pared 8 bases from V and 6 bases from J, leaving 16 bases between. In germline, CDR1 is MNHEY, CDR2 SVGAGI. The CDR3 here is CASRFYRADEKLFF. CDR3 coding DNA: TGTGCCAGCCGGTTTTACCGCGCGGATGAAAAACTGTTTTTT.